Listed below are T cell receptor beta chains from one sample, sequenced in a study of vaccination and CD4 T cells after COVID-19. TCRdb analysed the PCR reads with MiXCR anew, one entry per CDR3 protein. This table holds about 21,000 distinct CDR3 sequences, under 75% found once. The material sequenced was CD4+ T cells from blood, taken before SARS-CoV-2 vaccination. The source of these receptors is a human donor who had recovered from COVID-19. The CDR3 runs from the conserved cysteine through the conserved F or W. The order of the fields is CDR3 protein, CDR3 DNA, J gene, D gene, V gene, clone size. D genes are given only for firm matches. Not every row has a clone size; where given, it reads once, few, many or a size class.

CASSLEVVAYEQYF	TGTGCCAGCAGCTTAGAAGTCGTAGCCTACGAGCAGTACTTC	TRBJ2-7	NA	TRBV7-8	NA
CASSLGTTVETQYF	TGTGCCAGCAGCTTAGGAACTACAGTCGAAACCCAGTACTTC	TRBJ2-5	NA	TRBV7-2	NA
CASSPLGAVEETQYF	TGTGCCAGCTCACCTCTTGGGGCGGTGGAAGAGACCCAGTACTTC	TRBJ2-5	NA	TRBV18	NA
CSARPRDRASSYNSPLHF	TGCAGTGCTAGACCACGGGACAGAGCTAGTTCCTATAATTCACCCCTCCACTTT	TRBJ1-6	TRBD1	TRBV20-1	NA
CASSVGPPTGGTSQETQYF	TGTGCCAGCAGCGTAGGTCCCCCTACGGGCGGGACCAGCCAAGAGACCCAGTACTTC	TRBJ2-5	NA	TRBV9	few
CASRPGQGAAGANVLTF	TGTGCCAGCAGGCCGGGACAGGGGGCTGCGGGGGCCAACGTCCTGACTTTC	TRBJ2-6	TRBD1	TRBV2	NA
CATSRFLGVSWDRGSTDTQYF	TGTGCCACCAGCAGATTTCTCGGCGTTTCGTGGGACAGGGGTTCCACAGATACGCAGTATTTT	TRBJ2-3	TRBD1	TRBV15	NA
CASMGWLGETQYF	TGTGCCAGTATGGGCTGGTTAGGAGAGACCCAGTACTTC	TRBJ2-5	NA	TRBV19	NA
CASSFRDRGRGEQYF	TGTGCCAGCAGTTTTCGAGACAGGGGGCGCGGGGAGCAGTACTTC	TRBJ2-7	TRBD1	TRBV27	NA
CASSPSPPHGYTF	TGTGCCAGCAGTCCTTCTCCACCCCATGGCTACACCTTC	TRBJ1-2	NA	TRBV6-1	once
CASSLLAYEQYF	TGTGCCAGCAGTTTATTAGCCTACGAGCAGTACTTC	TRBJ2-7	NA	TRBV28	once
CASSLDYRGRALHF	TGTGCCAGCAGCTTAGATTACAGGGGGCGCGCTCTCCACTTT	TRBJ1-6	TRBD1	TRBV7-2	NA
CATSTRLAGSVDTQYF	TGTGCCACCAGCACTCGACTAGCGGGGTCGGTAGATACGCAGTATTTT	TRBJ2-3	TRBD2	TRBV15	once
CASSLDNSRVNTEAFF	TGTGCCAGCAGCTTAGACAACAGCAGGGTGAACACTGAAGCTTTCTTT	TRBJ1-1	NA	TRBV11-2	NA
CASWTPTSGPSTDTQYF	TGTGCCAGTTGGACCCCCACTAGCGGGCCTAGCACAGATACGCAGTATTTT	TRBJ2-3	TRBD2	TRBV11-2	NA